The following is a TCR beta chain sequence with its context. Antigen: not known. Different DNA sequences within this sample yield the same CDR3. Assay: immunoSEQ multiplex PCR; the TCRdb copy retains only in-frame clones and omits some. The sample contains about 130,000 clones, more than 95% of which appear only once. The V gene's germline CDR1 is SGDLS and CDR2 YYNGEE. The CDR3 is 15 amino acids. V lost 2 bases, J lost 1 base, and 2 bases stayed unmatched. The data are from a study of cytomegalovirus exposure and HLA in healthy donors. General study points: Published work reported that the classifier diagnosed cytomegalovirus status with high specificity and sensitivity. Most observed TCR sequences were rare, whereas some public TCRs were detected in many donors.

The chain is built from TRBV9 and TRBJ2-1, with 8 positions matching TRBD2. Input material: PBMCs. This receptor was identified in a man younger than 35 in good health and CMV-seronegative. The chain's CDR3 is CASSVGGGSYNEQFF. The CDR3 DNA sequence: TGTGCCAGCAGCGTCGGCGGGGGGTCCTACAATGAGCAGTTCTTC.